This T cell receptor (beta chain) emerged from a study of radiotherapy plus CTLA-4 blockade in lung cancer. Turning to the study itself: With 25% to 35% of patients having disease control, objective responses were seen in approximately 17%. Whole-study findings and limits: Radiotherapy with ipilimumab was followed by blood expansion of tumor-derived clones.

Focal radiation was given together with CTLA-4 blockade (ipilimumab) to patients with chemo-refractory metastatic non-small-cell lung cancer. This clone was found once. Its cognate antigen is unknown. This table comes from immunoSEQ multiplex PCR, and its TCRdb copy is limited to in-frame clones, with some not included. The table has about 72,000 clones, approximately 82% seen once. The material sequenced was peripheral blood, taken from a patient treated with radiotherapy plus ipilimumab. The sequence came from a human donor with non-small cell lung cancer who had a partial response to radiotherapy plus ipilimumab.

The CDR3 DNA reads as TGTGCCAGCAGCGATGGGGGAAGCGGGAAGGCCCTCACAGATACGCAGTATTTT. The encoded protein is CASSDGGSGKALTDTQYF. The chain is built from TRBV9 and TRBJ2-3; 7 bases match TRBD2. CDR1 SGDLS and CDR2 YYNGEE come from the germline V gene. The CDR3 sequence is 18 residues long. V trimming: 3 bases; J trimming: 2 bases; junction bases outside the gene matches: 15.